A single sample is the source of the 22 T cell receptor beta chains below, sequenced in a study of T cells in Graves' hyperthyroidism and ophthalmopathy. The investigators amplified TCR beta CDR3 regions from RNA transcripts. First-round RT-PCR with HTBI primers amplified the TCR CDR3 region. TCRdb processed the multiplex PCR reads anew with MiXCR; each CDR3 protein has one entry. Among over 700,000 distinct CDR3 sequences listed, just over 35% were seen once. Sequencing was carried out using blood. The receptors derive from a woman aged 40 to 50 with Graves' hyperthyroidism.

Many counts were recorded for this clonotype. Compared with germline, one end of the junction differs, possibly owing to a read error. This chain joins TRBV12-3 or TRBV12-4 and TRBJ1-1; no definite D call. CDR3 size: 13 residues. CDR3 residues: CASSLEGNTEAFF. As DNA, the CDR3 is TGTGCCAGCAGCTTAGAAGGGAACACTGAAGCTTTCTTT.

This clonotype was picked up a small number of times. The J gene is TRBJ1-1, the V gene TRBV15, with a weak D call TRBD1 (6 bases). This CDR3 is built from 15 residues. Trimming shortened V by 1 base and J by 7 bases, and 16 bases separated the two germline ends. The germline V gene encodes CDR1 LNHNV and CDR2 YYDKDF (reference sequence). As DNA, the CDR3 is TGTGCCACCAGCAGAGCCCTTTCTACAGGGAGTGAAGCTTTCTTT. Its protein is CATSRALSTGSEAFF.

In regard to this clonotype: A much larger clone sits a single nucleotide away, making a read error possible. This rearrangement joins TRBV5-4 to TRBJ1-6; perhaps TRBD1 as D (6 bases). In germline, CDR1 is SGHNT, CDR2 YYREEE (reference sequence). The CDR3 is 12 residues long. The CDR3 region has the DNA TGTGCCAGCAGCTTGGCACAGGGTCCCCTCTACTTT. Translating it yields CASSLAQGPLYF.

This clonotype showed up just a few times. A read error may produce the germline difference seen at one junction end. This chain connects TRBV10-1 to TRBJ2-3; TRBD1 might be the D (6 bases). This CDR3 is built from 13 residues. Germline V gene lookup returns CDR1 WNHNN and CDR2 SYGVQD (reference sequence). CDR3 sequence: CASIEAGADTQYF. The CDR3 DNA reads as TGCGCCAGCATTGAGGCAGGGGCAGATACGCAGTATTTT.

The CDR3 sequence: CAWTEGETQYF. CDR3 bases: TGTGCCTGGACGGAAGGAGAGACCCAGTACTTC. The chain carries TRBV30 and TRBJ2-5, with D uncertain. The V gene lost 4 bases and the J gene lost 4 bases, with 7 bases spanning the gap. The length of the CDR3 is 11 residues. Germline-derived CDR1 and CDR2 are GTSNPN and SVGIG (reference sequence).

This clonotype was observed a handful of times. A read error may produce the germline difference seen at one junction end. This chain joins TRBV10-3 and TRBJ2-5, with TRBD1 matching over 10 bases. Germline V lookup: CDR1 ENHRY, CDR2 SYGVKD. There are 13 residues in the CDR3. DNA for the CDR3: TGTGCCATCAGTGCAGGGACAGGGGATTTCGGGCTCTTC. This codes for CAISAGTGDFGLF.

This clonotype has a handful of counts. This chain joins TRBV4-3 and TRBJ1-2, with TRBD1 identical over 8 bases. Germline loops: CDR1 LGHNA, CDR2 YSLEER. The junction had 13 bases not matched to a gene; V was cut back by 0 bases and J by 7 bases. The CDR3 is 17 residues long. The CDR3 sequence is CASSQDQLFRGLSGYTF. CDR3 DNA: TGCGCCAGCAGCCAAGATCAGTTGTTCAGGGGGCTATCTGGCTACACCTTC.

V gene TRBV19 combines with J gene TRBJ2-6; TRBD1 aligns across 7 bases. Trimming at V came to 4 bases and at J to 2 bases, leaving 11 bases not matched to a gene. The CDR3 extends over 18 amino acids. Germline V gene sequence: CDR1 LNHDA, CDR2 SQIVND (reference sequence). The CDR3 sequence: CASSTPTGKRAGANVLTF. DNA for the CDR3: TGTGCCAGTAGTACTCCGACAGGGAAAAGGGCTGGGGCCAACGTCCTGACTTTC.

Note on this clonotype: A junction boundary mismatches the germline segment, possibly from a read error. This chain uses TRBV7-8 with TRBJ2-2; 13 nucleotides agree with TRBD2. This CDR3 has 20 amino acids. Per germline, CDR1 SGHVS and CDR2 FQNEAQ. CDR3 nucleotide sequence: TGCGCCAGCAGCCACCCTGGGCCGTTGACTAGCGGGGGGCACACCGGGGAGCTGTTTTTT. Its protein is CASSHPGPLTSGGHTGELFF.

The chain carries TRBV2 and TRBJ1-2, with D unclear. Per germline, CDR1 SNHLY and CDR2 FYNNEI. The CDR3 extends over 15 amino acids. With 5 bases removed from V and 4 bases from J, the gap between germline ends came to 17 bases. The chain's CDR3 is CASSRTSGESYGYTF. CDR3 in DNA: TGTGCCAGCAGTAGGACTAGCGGGGAGTCCTATGGCTACACCTTC.

This clonotype was detected many times. The rearrangement uses TRBV6-1 and TRBJ2-7; TRBD1 aligns across 7 bases. V trimming: 6 bases; J trimming: 3 bases; junction bases outside the gene matches: 5. This CDR3 has 13 amino acids. The germline V gene has CDR1 MNHNS and CDR2 SASEGT. The CDR3 loop is CASSRGTDYEQYF. The CDR3 DNA reads as TGTGCCAGCAGCCGTGGGACAGACTACGAGCAGTACTTC.

The sample holds one count of this clonotype. The conserved final phenylalanine or tryptophan is absent from the CDR3, which likely points to a read error. The limits of the CDR3 on the DNA are not certain, so only TCRdb's listed CDR3 is given. The V call is TRBV6-5, the J call TRBJ2-7; whether TRBD2, the table's D call, matches the DNA was not checked. The CDR3 has 9 amino acids, counting both end residues. Germline V gene data show CDR1 as MNHEY and CDR2 as SVGAGI. The CDR3 is CASSWVRTS.

The chain has TRBV15 and TRBJ1-2, with 8 bases fitting TRBD1. The CDR3 has 15 amino acids. The germline V gene has CDR1 LNHNV and CDR2 YYDKDF (reference sequence). V gave up 0 bases and J gave up 2 bases; unmatched junction bases: 2. CDR3 region: CATSRDQGANYGYTF. The CDR3 bases are TGTGCCACCAGCAGAGATCAGGGGGCCAACTATGGCTACACCTTC.

This clonotype was seen many times. The chain combines TRBV7-2 with TRBJ1-6; no definite D call. V was trimmed by 1 base and J by 10 bases, leaving 17 bases between them. The CDR3 is 16 amino acids. Germline CDR1 and CDR2: SGHTA and FQGNSA. Here the CDR3 reads CASSLDFTGSGSPLHF. The CDR3 nucleotides are TGTGCCAGCAGCTTAGACTTTACGGGGAGTGGCTCACCCCTCCACTTT.

For this clonotype: A read error may be the cause here, since a much bigger clone is one base away. The chain has TRBV24-1 and TRBJ2-3; D possibly matches TRBD1 or TRBD2 (5 bases each). The germline V and J ends were trimmed by 5 bases and 5 bases, with 22 bases remaining between them. The CDR3 length is 17 residues. Looked up from germline, CDR1 is KGHDR and CDR2 is SFDVKD. CDR3 sequence (DNA): TGTGCCACCAGTGCTTCCTCCGGGACGGCCTCGATAGATACGCAGTATTTT. Translation: CATSASSGTASIDTQYF.

Concerning this clonotype itself: A read error may produce the germline difference seen at one junction end. The chain couples TRBV7-9 to TRBJ1-6, with D possibly matching TRBD1 (5 bases). The CDR3 totals 18 residues. CDR1 is SEHNR, CDR2 FQNEAQ, per germline (reference sequence). The CDR3: CASGDTEGQAGRNSPLHF. The CDR3 DNA is TGCGCCAGCGGAGACACCGAGGGGCAGGCCGGTCGGAATTCACCCCTCCACTTT.

Many counts were recorded for this clonotype. V is TRBV29-1 and J is TRBJ1-5; 7 bases agree with TRBD1. Germline CDR1 SQVTM, CDR2 ANQGSEA. The CDR3 extends over 14 amino acids. Germline trimming cut 5 bases from V and 6 bases from J; bases unmatched to any gene: 10. CDR3 nucleotide sequence: TGCAGCGTTATCGAGGGGGCCGGGAGTCAGCCCCAGCATTTT. Protein: CSVIEGAGSQPQHF.

This clonotype was counted between two and nine times. V usage is TRBV4-3 and J usage is TRBJ1-4; a weak D match, TRBD1 (6 bases). Germline-derived CDR1 and CDR2 are LGHNA and YSLEER. Trimming took off 1 base at V and 8 bases at J, with 11 bases between the two ends. The CDR3 is 14 residues long. CDR3 region: CASSQGGREEKLFF. The CDR3 DNA is TGCGCCAGCAGCCAAGGGGGGCGGGAAGAAAAACTGTTTTTT.

The rearrangement joins TRBV19 to TRBJ1-4; weak D call: TRBD1 (5 bases). Trimming left V 3 bases short and J 7 bases short, with 15 bases between. The CDR3 has 15 residues. Germline V gene lookup returns CDR1 LNHDA and CDR2 SQIVND (reference sequence). The DNA for the CDR3 is TGTGCCAGTAGTATGGGACGCCTAAGAAGTGAAAAACTGTTTTTT. The encoded protein is CASSMGRLRSEKLFF.

Here the CDR3 reads CSVGADGRAAQHF. The CDR3 region has the DNA TGCAGCGTTGGGGCAGACGGGAGGGCAGCCCAGCATTTT. The chain recombines TRBV29-1 with TRBJ1-5; D uncertain. CDR1 SQVTM and CDR2 ANQGSEA come from the germline V gene. Trimming removed 4 bases from V and 11 bases from J, with 18 bases in between. This CDR3 comprises 13 residues.

This clonotype was seen a few times. This rearrangement joins TRBV6-5 to TRBJ1-6; TRBD1 aligns across 9 bases. V lost 2 bases to trimming and J lost 9 bases; unmatched junction nucleotides: 8. Germline CDR1 is MNHEY and CDR2 is SVGAGI. CDR3 length equals 16 residues. Here the CDR3 reads CASSYDIGQGISPLHF. For the CDR3, the DNA is TGTGCCAGCAGTTACGACATCGGACAGGGGATTTCACCCCTCCACTTT.

The V call is TRBV7-2, the J call TRBJ2-7; possible D gene TRBD1, 6 bases. The CDR3 spans 15 residues. Per the germline V gene, CDR1 is SGHTA and CDR2 is FQGNSA. Trimming took off 1 base at V and 3 bases at J, with 13 bases between the two ends. The CDR3 spells CASSLGIGQNYEQYF. CDR3 bases: TGTGCCAGCAGCTTAGGTATAGGACAGAACTACGAGCAGTACTTC.